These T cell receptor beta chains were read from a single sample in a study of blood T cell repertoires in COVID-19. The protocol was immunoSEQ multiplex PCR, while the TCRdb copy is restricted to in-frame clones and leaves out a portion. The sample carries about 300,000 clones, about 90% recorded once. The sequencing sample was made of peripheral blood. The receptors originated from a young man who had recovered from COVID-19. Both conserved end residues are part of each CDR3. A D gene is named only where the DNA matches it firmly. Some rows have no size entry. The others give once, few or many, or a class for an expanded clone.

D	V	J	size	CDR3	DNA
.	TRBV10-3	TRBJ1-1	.	CAITRVMNTEAFF	TGTGCCATTACCAGGGTCATGAACACTGAAGCTTTCTTT
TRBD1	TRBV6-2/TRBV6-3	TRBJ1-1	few	CASSYPTGGSNAEAFF	TGTGCCAGCAGTTACCCGACAGGGGGGTCTAACGCTGAAGCTTTCTTT
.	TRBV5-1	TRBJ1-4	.	CASSQLATNEKLFF	TGCGCCAGCAGCCAACTTGCAACTAATGAAAAACTGTTTTTT
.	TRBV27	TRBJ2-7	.	CASSPRGIPYEQYF	TGTGCCAGCAGTCCTCGCGGGATCCCCTACGAGCAGTACTTC
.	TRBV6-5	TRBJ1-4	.	CASSYVRGTNEKLFF	TGTGCCAGCAGTTACGTGCGGGGGACTAATGAAAAACTGTTTTTT
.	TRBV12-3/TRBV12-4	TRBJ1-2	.	CASSSSHYGYTF	TGTGCCAGCAGTTCTTCCCACTATGGCTACACCTTC
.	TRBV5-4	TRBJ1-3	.	CASSSAGWGSGNTIYF	TGTGCCAGCAGCTCGGCGGGTTGGGGAAGTGGAAACACCATATATTTT
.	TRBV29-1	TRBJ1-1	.	CSVEAENTEAFF	TGCAGCGTTGAGGCAGAGAACACTGAAGCTTTCTTT
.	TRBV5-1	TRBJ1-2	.	CASSLGPGYGYTF	TGCGCCAGCAGCTTGGGGCCAGGCTATGGCTACACCTTC
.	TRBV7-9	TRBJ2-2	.	CASSFLDTNTGELFF	TGTGCCAGCAGCTTCTTGGACACTAACACCGGGGAGCTGTTTTTT
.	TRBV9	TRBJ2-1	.	CASSFRRGNEQFF	TGTGCCAGCAGCTTTCGACGGGGCAATGAGCAGTTCTTC
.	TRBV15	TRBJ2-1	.	CATSREILSSYNEQFF	TGTGCCACCAGCAGAGAGATCCTTAGCTCCTACAATGAGCAGTTCTTC
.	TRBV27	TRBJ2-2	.	CASSLWPNTGELFF	TGTGCCAGCAGTTTATGGCCTAACACCGGGGAGCTGTTTTTT
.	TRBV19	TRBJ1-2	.	CASSMVLGATGYTF	TGTGCCAGTAGTATGGTCTTAGGGGCGACTGGCTACACCTTC
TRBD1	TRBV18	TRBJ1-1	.	CASSLIIRTGTGSTEAFF	TGTGCCAGCTCACTCATAATCCGGACAGGGACGGGGAGCACTGAAGCTTTCTTT
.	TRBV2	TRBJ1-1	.	CASSDVGQVGEAFF	TGTGCCAGCAGTGACGTCGGACAAGTCGGCGAAGCTTTCTTT
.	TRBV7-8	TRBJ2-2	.	CASSPYSRSNTGELFF	TGTGCCAGCAGCCCCTATAGCCGCTCGAACACCGGGGAGCTGTTTTTT
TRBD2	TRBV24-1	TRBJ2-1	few	CATILGTSGRSSYNEQFF	TGTGCCACCATCCTTGGGACTAGCGGGCGGAGCTCCTACAATGAGCAGTTCTTC
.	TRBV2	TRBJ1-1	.	CASSEKQYTEAFF	TGTGCCAGCAGTGAGAAACAGTACACTGAAGCTTTCTTT
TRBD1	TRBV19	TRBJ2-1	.	CASSIRLLTGSSYNEQFF	TGTGCCAGTAGTATCCGACTATTGACAGGGAGCTCCTACAATGAGCAGTTCTTC
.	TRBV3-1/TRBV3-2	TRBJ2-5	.	CASSQSGGETQYF	TGTGCCAGCAGCCAATCGGGGGGCGAGACCCAGTACTTC
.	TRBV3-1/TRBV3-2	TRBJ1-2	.	CASSQDGTGDKTTMPTARYTF	TGTGCCAGCAGCCAAGACGGGACGGGGGATAAAACGACTATGCCAACGGCCCGCTACACCTTC
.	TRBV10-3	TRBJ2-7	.	CATVAGGSSYEQYF	TGTGCCACCGTCGCTGGAGGGAGCTCCTACGAGCAGTACTTC
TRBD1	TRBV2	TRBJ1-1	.	CASQTGRTEAFF	TGTGCCAGCCAGACAGGGCGTACTGAAGCTTTCTTT
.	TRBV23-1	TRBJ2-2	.	CASSQREGTRATGELFF	TGCGCCAGCAGTCAAAGGGAGGGGACACGAGCCACCGGGGAGCTGTTTTTT
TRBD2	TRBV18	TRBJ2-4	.	CASSPPSGENIQYF	TGTGCCAGCTCACCCCCCAGCGGGGAAAACATTCAGTACTTC
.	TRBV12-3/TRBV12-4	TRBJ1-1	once	CASSPNTEAFF	TGTGCCAGCAGTCCTAACACTGAAGCTTTCTTT
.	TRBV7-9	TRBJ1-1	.	CASSLEDSSTEAFF	TGTGCCAGCAGCTTAGAGGACAGTAGCACTGAAGCTTTCTTT
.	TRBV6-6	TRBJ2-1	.	CAGGGQFF	TGTGCCGGAGGAGGGCAGTTCTTC
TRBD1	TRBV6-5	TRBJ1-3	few	CASSLSGTVGNTIYF	TGTGCCAGCAGTCTCTCCGGGACAGTAGGAAACACCATATATTTT